This T cell receptor (beta chain) appears in the sequencing data of a study of T cells in Graves' hyperthyroidism and ophthalmopathy. Notes on the study in general: From stable hyperthyroidism, ophthalmopathy was set apart by a 13 V-J model.

Notes on this clonotype: Its cognate antigen is unknown.

In germline, CDR1 is ENHRY, CDR2 SYGVKD. The CDR3 loop spans 14 amino acids. The junction had 8 bases not matched to a gene; V was cut back by 10 bases and J by 0 bases. Uncontrolled infections, other autoimmune diseases, pregnancy or lactation led to exclusion of patients. Clinicians diagnosed patients from clinical symptoms, serum thyroxine and TRAb, thyroid ultrasound and orbital computed tomography. Authors of the study amplified TCR beta CDR3 regions from RNA transcripts. An initial round of RT-PCR targeting the TCR CDR3 relied on the HTBI primer set. TCRdb reanalysed the multiplex PCR reads using MiXCR and keeps one entry per CDR3 protein. The sample carries about 50,000 distinct CDR3 sequences, about half recorded once.

The specimen was peripheral blood or thyroid tissue (not recorded which). The sequence was obtained from a woman in her fifties or sixties with Graves' hyperthyroidism. V usage is TRBV10-3 and J usage is TRBJ1-1; TRBD1 matches at 7 bases. The CDR3 reads CASRGGMMNTEAFF. The CDR3 DNA sequence: TGTGCCAGCAGGGGGGGGATGATGAACACTGAAGCTTTCTTT.